This is a list of T cell receptor beta chains from one sample in a study of blood T cell repertoires in COVID-19. Some clones are missing from TCRdb's copy, which holds only in-frame ones; the method was immunoSEQ multiplex PCR. The data hold more than 250,000 clones, with roughly 90% observed a single time. Sequenced: peripheral blood. Source of these receptors: a human donor in a cohort sampled during active COVID-19. The CDR3 runs from the conserved cysteine through the conserved F or W. The D gene is left open where the match is weak. Not all rows give a size; the values are once, few, many and, for expanded clones, a class.

cdr3_nt: TGTGCCAGTAGTATAGATCTAGGAGGACTCAGTGAAAAACTGTTTTTT; cdr3_aa: CASSIDLGGLSEKLFF; d_call: NA; v_call: TRBV19; clone_size: medium-sized; j_call: TRBJ1-4
cdr3_nt: TGCGCCAGCAGCCAAGAAACTCTAGCGACAGTGGGCTACACCTTC; cdr3_aa: CASSQETLATVGYTF; d_call: NA; v_call: TRBV4-3; clone_size: NA; j_call: TRBJ1-2
cdr3_nt: TGCGCCAGCAGCCGGGCCCCGGAACCCCTCCACTTT; cdr3_aa: CASSRAPEPLHF; d_call: NA; v_call: TRBV4-1; clone_size: NA; j_call: TRBJ1-6
cdr3_nt: TGTGCCAGCAGTTTAGTGCCCTTTCGAGCCTACGAGCAGTACTTC; cdr3_aa: CASSLVPFRAYEQYF; d_call: NA; v_call: TRBV6-5; clone_size: NA; j_call: TRBJ2-7
cdr3_nt: TGTGCCTGGAGTGGACTAGACTACGAGCAGTACTTC; cdr3_aa: CAWSGLDYEQYF; d_call: NA; v_call: TRBV30; clone_size: NA; j_call: TRBJ2-7
cdr3_nt: TGTGCCACCCTGAAAGCGGGGGGGGAACACTACGAGCAGTACTTC; cdr3_aa: CATLKAGGEHYEQYF; d_call: TRBD2; v_call: TRBV2; clone_size: NA; j_call: TRBJ2-7
cdr3_nt: TGTGCCAGCAGTTGGACTAGCGGACTCCCATACAATGAGCAGTTCTTC; cdr3_aa: CASSWTSGLPYNEQFF; d_call: TRBD2; v_call: TRBV6-2/TRBV6-3; clone_size: NA; j_call: TRBJ2-1
cdr3_nt: TGTGCCAGCAGTTTACGGCCTGGGACTAGATTAAATTCACCCCTCCACTTT; cdr3_aa: CASSLRPGTRLNSPLHF; d_call: NA; v_call: TRBV28; clone_size: NA; j_call: TRBJ1-6
cdr3_nt: TGTGCCAGCAGTTTGCCGGGACAGGGTTCGCTTTCCGAGCAGTACTTC; cdr3_aa: CASSLPGQGSLSEQYF; d_call: TRBD1; v_call: TRBV28; clone_size: NA; j_call: TRBJ2-7
cdr3_nt: TGTGCCAGCAGTGAATATGAGGGTTACGAGCAGTACTTC; cdr3_aa: CASSEYEGYEQYF; d_call: NA; v_call: TRBV6-1; clone_size: NA; j_call: TRBJ2-7
cdr3_nt: TGTGCCAGCAGCTTAGTTCCAGGGGAAGGCTACACCTTC; cdr3_aa: CASSLVPGEGYTF; d_call: NA; v_call: TRBV7-2; clone_size: NA; j_call: TRBJ1-2
cdr3_nt: TGTGCCTGGAGCGAAGGGGGTTACGAGCAGTACTTC; cdr3_aa: CAWSEGGYEQYF; d_call: NA; v_call: TRBV30; clone_size: NA; j_call: TRBJ2-7
cdr3_nt: TGTGCCAGCAGCTGGCGGGTTGAGTCCTACGAGCAGTACTTC; cdr3_aa: CASSWRVESYEQYF; d_call: NA; v_call: TRBV5-4; clone_size: NA; j_call: TRBJ2-7
cdr3_nt: TGCGCCAGCAGCTTGGTCCCAGGATCTGGAAACACCATATATTTT; cdr3_aa: CASSLVPGSGNTIYF; d_call: NA; v_call: TRBV5-1; clone_size: once; j_call: TRBJ1-3
cdr3_nt: TGTGCCAGCAGCTTAATTGGGGGGGGTGTGGGTCAGCCCCAGCATTTT; cdr3_aa: CASSLIGGGVGQPQHF; d_call: NA; v_call: TRBV7-2; clone_size: NA; j_call: TRBJ1-5
cdr3_nt: TGTGCCACCTCTGAGGGACACATGGACCAGGCGACCCAGCATTTT; cdr3_aa: CATSEGHMDQATQHF; d_call: NA; v_call: TRBV24-1; clone_size: NA; j_call: TRBJ1-5
cdr3_nt: TGCGCCAGCAGCGATCAACAGGGATCTAATGAAAAACTGTTTTTT; cdr3_aa: CASSDQQGSNEKLFF; d_call: NA; v_call: TRBV5-1; clone_size: NA; j_call: TRBJ1-4
cdr3_nt: TGTGCCAGTAGTAATAGAGAGGGGGACAGGGGAAAGAACGAGCAGTACTTC; cdr3_aa: CASSNREGDRGKNEQYF; d_call: TRBD1; v_call: TRBV19; clone_size: NA; j_call: TRBJ2-7
cdr3_nt: TGTGCCAGCAGTGACTCTTGGACAGGGACCACCGGGGAGCTGTTTTTT; cdr3_aa: CASSDSWTGTTGELFF; d_call: TRBD1; v_call: TRBV6-4; clone_size: NA; j_call: TRBJ2-2
cdr3_nt: TGTGCCAGCAGTGATGTTAAGGGGTACACTGAAGCTTTCTTT; cdr3_aa: CASSDVKGYTEAFF; d_call: NA; v_call: TRBV6-1; clone_size: NA; j_call: TRBJ1-1
cdr3_nt: TGTGCCAGCAGTCCAGACTGGCTGGGCAATCAGCCCCAGCATTTT; cdr3_aa: CASSPDWLGNQPQHF; d_call: NA; v_call: TRBV6-5; clone_size: once; j_call: TRBJ1-5
cdr3_nt: TGCAGTGCTAGTCGGGTTCTCAGCTCCTACGAGCAGTACTTC; cdr3_aa: CSASRVLSSYEQYF; d_call: NA; v_call: TRBV20-1; clone_size: NA; j_call: TRBJ2-7
cdr3_nt: TGTGCCAGCGCGACGGGGGACGGGTTGGGTGGCTACACCTTC; cdr3_aa: CASATGDGLGGYTF; d_call: NA; v_call: TRBV18; clone_size: NA; j_call: TRBJ1-2
cdr3_nt: TGTGCCAGTAGTGAGGTGGCAGGGAAACCCTACGAGCAGTACTTC; cdr3_aa: CASSEVAGKPYEQYF; d_call: NA; v_call: TRBV19; clone_size: NA; j_call: TRBJ2-7
cdr3_nt: TGTGCCAGCAGCTACAGGACCGGGCCTCGCACAGATACGCAGTATTTT; cdr3_aa: CASSYRTGPRTDTQYF; d_call: NA; v_call: TRBV7-3; clone_size: NA; j_call: TRBJ2-3
cdr3_nt: TGCGCCAGCAGCCAAGAATCAGGAGGCGGGGAGCTGTTTTTT; cdr3_aa: CASSQESGGGELFF; d_call: NA; v_call: TRBV4-3; clone_size: NA; j_call: TRBJ2-2
cdr3_nt: TGCGCCAGCAGAATAACCGGGGGGGCTTACAATGAGCAGTTCTTC; cdr3_aa: CASRITGGAYNEQFF; d_call: TRBD2; v_call: TRBV4-1; clone_size: NA; j_call: TRBJ2-1
cdr3_nt: TGTGCCATCAGCGCCGGACAGGGGACCTTAGGCGGGGAGCTGTTTTTT; cdr3_aa: CAISAGQGTLGGELFF; d_call: TRBD1; v_call: TRBV10-3; clone_size: once; j_call: TRBJ2-2
cdr3_nt: TGTGCCATCAGTCGGGAGAAGGGACAAGAGACCCAGTACTTC; cdr3_aa: CAISREKGQETQYF; d_call: NA; v_call: TRBV10-3; clone_size: NA; j_call: TRBJ2-5
cdr3_nt: TGTGCCACCAGTGATTCGACAGGGTCTGGGCAGCCCCAGCATTTT; cdr3_aa: CATSDSTGSGQPQHF; d_call: TRBD1; v_call: TRBV24-1; clone_size: NA; j_call: TRBJ1-5
cdr3_nt: TGTGCCAGCAGCTTACCTCCTCAGGGGGCCAGGGGCTACACCTTC; cdr3_aa: CASSLPPQGARGYTF; d_call: TRBD1; v_call: TRBV7-2; clone_size: few; j_call: TRBJ1-2
cdr3_nt: TGCGCCAGCAGCCAAGATCGGGACAGGGCGGGCGCTCCCGACGAAAAACTGTTTTTT; cdr3_aa: CASSQDRDRAGAPDEKLFF; d_call: TRBD1; v_call: TRBV4-1; clone_size: NA; j_call: TRBJ1-4
cdr3_nt: TGTGCCAGCAGCTTTGACAGGGGGGTGGGAGAGACCCAGTACTTC; cdr3_aa: CASSFDRGVGETQYF; d_call: TRBD1; v_call: TRBV7-2; clone_size: NA; j_call: TRBJ2-5